The TCR beta chain described here comes from a study of blood T cell repertoires in COVID-19. Study background: The United States, Italy and Spain were the sources of the acute and convalescent COVID-19 samples. The analysed material was cDNA or gDNA that came from T cells, B-cell-depleted T cells, or PBMCs.

A single count supports this clone. The CDR3 runs to 16 residues. V was cut by 2 bases and J by 7 bases, with 18 bases left in between. Germline loops: CDR1 PRHDT, CDR2 FYEKMQ (reference sequence). In the original workflow: Amplification from reference gene primers served as the basis for estimated nucleated cell counts. This table comes from immunoSEQ multiplex PCR, and its TCRdb copy is limited to in-frame clones, with some not included. The V and J calls and the clone size are those of that table, but D and trimming were determined from the DNA. The sample holds some 120,000 clones; 84% are singletons and the top ten take around 12%.

The clonotype comes from a woman under 40 who had recovered from COVID-19. Sequencing input: peripheral blood. V and J are TRBV13 and TRBJ2-1, with TRBD2 as a possible D gene (5 bases). This CDR3 reads CASSLYRDKIINEQFF. DNA for the CDR3: TGTGCCAGCAGCTTATACCGGGATAAGATTATTAATGAGCAGTTCTTC. Full variable domain (remainder filled in from reference TRBV13 and TRBJ2-1): AAGVIQSPRHLIKEKRETATLKCYPIPRHDTVYWYQQGPGQDPQFLISFYEKMQSDKGSIPDRFSAQQFSDYHSELNMSSLELGDSALYFCASSLYRDKIINEQFFGPGTRLTVL.